The present T cell receptor beta chain was sequenced within a study of blood T cell repertoires in COVID-19 (dated by TCRdb to 2020 to 2021). Turning to the overall study: Samples covering the acute and convalescent phases of COVID-19 were provided by collaborators in the United States, Italy and Spain. The material from the prospective study consisted of cDNA or gDNA derived from T cells, B-cell-depleted T cells, or PBMCs. Deeply sampled blood TCRbeta repertoires from subjects exposed to, actively infected with, or recovered from COVID-19 were included in the dataset. The repertoires were released in a freely available public database meant as a resource for research on the immune response to SARS-CoV-2. Samples were obtained from the ongoing ImmuneRACE study (first 160 participants) and from over 1,000 subjects provided by 6 global collaborators. The sample metadata nearly always contained a de-identified subject ID, COVID-19 status, age in years and sex. Where available, HLA class I and class II types were obtained from metadata supplied by the sample provider rather than from assay-based typing. Overall results and qualifications from the work: Clinical and demographic metadata were provided uncurated, with the amount varying by source and participant.

TCRbeta CDR3 regions were amplified from genomic DNA by means of the immunoSEQ Assay, a bias-controlled multiplex PCR. Regarding the original processing steps: The number of nucleated cells in each sample was estimated by amplification of reference gene primers within the assay. To quantify the absolute abundance of each unique TCRbeta CDR3 rearrangement, sequence reads were collapsed and filtered. For each sample, productive Simpson clonality was calculated by taking the square root of Simpson's diversity index across productive rearrangements. The source is immuneACCESS, and TCRdb retained only in-frame sequences with V and J called. Part of the clones is not carried over; for the studies checked, unresolved V genes explain less than half of this, and the remainder is unexplained. From that table come the V and J calls and clone size; the DNA was used to work out D and trimming. The sample includes a few hundred thousand clones, with nearly 90% observed a single time. 1.5% to 2% of the sample is held by the ten biggest clonotypes.

V is cut by 4 bases and J by 5 bases, and the space between the germline ends is 12 bases. The germline V gene encodes CDR1 SGHRS and CDR2 YFSETQ. The CDR3 runs 13 amino acids, cysteine and phenylalanine included. CDR3 DNA is the only sequence kept; it has 39 bases, read in frame from the first base. In Seattle, one collaborating source enrolled patients while the infection was active and tracked those patients longitudinally over the course of disease. The collaborating institutions used their own protocols to collect whole blood in K2EDTA tubes. For TCRbeta analysis, collaborators shipped samples in one of three forms: frozen whole blood, isolated PBMCs, or DNA extracted from either of those sample types. Points on this clone: The antigen it recognizes is unknown. The record has no base qualities; no much larger clone is one base away.

The sample taken for sequencing was peripheral blood. The TCR sequence derives from a woman in her 30s with COVID-19, enrolled during active disease. The chain links TRBV5-1 with TRBJ2-5; D gene: possibly TRBD1, on 6 matching bases. The CDR3 region: CASSPQGGETQYF. The nucleotides read TGCGCCAGCAGCCCACAGGGTGGTGAGACCCAGTACTTC.